The 32 T cell receptor beta chains listed next were all sequenced from one sample in a study of patients and donors after allogeneic stem cell transplantation. TCRdb analysed the RT-PCR reads with MiXCR anew, one entry per CDR3 protein. The sample contains about 150,000 distinct CDR3 sequences, 30% to 45% of which appear only once. Sequenced: blood, either unsorted or a sorted T cell fraction (not recorded which). Receptors were obtained from a human donor who was either an allogeneic HSCT recipient or a stem cell or donor lymphocyte infusion donor (not recorded which). It is not recorded whose cells these are; they may come from a transplant donor.

The chain is built from TRBV12-3 or TRBV12-4 and TRBJ1-6; D is perhaps TRBD1 (5 bases). Trimming removed 8 bases at V and 10 bases at J, with 18 bases between. CDR3 size: 14 residues. This CDR3 reads CASGKGSPGSPLHF. As DNA, the CDR3 is TGTGCCAGCGGGAAGGGGTCGCCCGGCTCACCCCTCCACTTT.

This clonotype was counted only a few times. This chain joins TRBV5-1 and TRBJ1-5; 8 bases fit TRBD1. Trimming removed 4 bases from V and 8 bases from J; junction bases left unmatched: 8. Per germline, CDR1 SGHRS and CDR2 YFSETQ. This CDR3 contains 14 residues. CDR3 DNA: TGCGCCAGCAGCCTCGGGACAGGCGGAGAGCCCCAGCATTTT. Its translation is CASSLGTGGEPQHF.

The CDR3 DNA sequence: TGTGCCAGCAGCCTCGCCCGGGGGGGCCCAGATGAGCAGTTCTTC. Translating it yields CASSLARGGPDEQFF. This sequence joins TRBV7-2 and TRBJ2-1, with 8 bases aligning to TRBD2. The germline V gene has CDR1 SGHTA and CDR2 FQGNSA. The junction had 11 bases not matched to a gene; V was cut back by 5 bases and J by 8 bases. There are 15 residues in the CDR3.

This clonotype was seen a few times. The chain is built from TRBV9 and TRBJ1-2; D gene ambiguous. In germline, CDR1 is SGDLS, CDR2 YYNGEE. Trimming pared 4 bases from V and 8 bases from J, leaving 21 bases between. This CDR3 has 15 residues. CDR3 sequence reads: CASSPTNNILRGYTF. The CDR3 nucleotides read TGTGCCAGCAGCCCTACGAACAATATCTTAAGGGGCTACACCTTC.

This clonotype was seen a handful of times. The V and J genes are TRBV5-5 and TRBJ1-6; no definite D call. This CDR3 comprises 14 residues. Per germline, CDR1 SGHKS and CDR2 YYEKEE (reference sequence). The V end lost 1 base, the J end lost 7 bases, and 9 bases lay between the germline ends. CDR3 amino acids: CASSLKGYNSPLHF. The CDR3 DNA reads TGTGCCAGCAGCTTGAAGGGATACAATTCACCCCTCCACTTT.

This clonotype was counted many times. The rearrangement uses TRBV5-1 and TRBJ1-2, with D unresolved. The V and J ends lost 0 bases and 4 bases respectively, with 10 bases between them. Germline loops: CDR1 SGHRS, CDR2 YFSETQ. The CDR3 length is 14 residues. In DNA form, the CDR3 reads TGCGCCAGCAGCTTGGACAGAGGCCTCTATGGCTACACCTTC. It translates to CASSLDRGLYGYTF.

This clonotype was counted a few times. The V gene is TRBV6-2 or TRBV6-3, the J gene TRBJ1-4; weak D call: TRBD1 (6 bases). The ends were cut back, 0 bases at V and 11 bases at J, with 13 bases in the middle. Germline lookup yields CDR1 MNHEY and CDR2 SVGEGT. The CDR3 sequence is 14 residues long. CDR3 in amino acids: CASSYSIRGQKLFF. CDR3 sequence (DNA): TGTGCCAGCAGTTACTCGATCAGGGGTCAGAAACTGTTTTTT.

This clonotype was picked up a small number of times. This sequence joins TRBV6-5 and TRBJ2-3; D gene ambiguous. The CDR3 loop spans 15 amino acids. The V gene's germline CDR1 is MNHEY and CDR2 SVGAGI. Trimming stripped 6 bases from V and 2 bases from J, with 15 bases between. CDR3 protein: CASSQDSGATDTQYF. The CDR3 bases are TGTGCCAGCAGCCAAGATTCAGGAGCCACAGATACGCAGTATTTT.

CDR3 region: CASSPQDRGYNSPLHF. The CDR3 DNA reads TGTGCCAGCAGCCCCCAGGACAGGGGTTATAATTCACCCCTCCACTTT. The rearrangement links TRBV12-3 or TRBV12-4 to TRBJ1-6, with 9 bases matching TRBD1. V shed 6 bases, J shed 4 bases, and the junction held 7 bases outside the gene matches. This CDR3 region has 16 residues.

This clonotype was seen only a few times. The V call is TRBV12-3 or TRBV12-4, the J call TRBJ2-3; D may match TRBD1 or TRBD2 (5 bases each). Trimming pared 3 bases from V and 1 base from J, leaving 8 bases between. This CDR3 region has 14 residues. The DNA of the CDR3 is TGTGCCAGCAGTTTTGAGGGACGCACAGATACGCAGTATTTT. This sequence encodes CASSFEGRTDTQYF.

This chain connects TRBV3-1 to TRBJ2-1; D not resolved. Per germline, CDR1 LGHDT and CDR2 YNNKEL (reference sequence). There are 14 residues in the CDR3. V gave up 4 bases and J gave up 9 bases, with 16 bases separating them. The CDR3 nucleotides read TGTGCCAGCAGCCGCTCCACCCCAGATGGTGAGCAGTTCTTC. Amino acids: CASSRSTPDGEQFF.

The chain recombines TRBV12-3 or TRBV12-4 with TRBJ2-7; D may be TRBD2 (6 bases). V was shortened by 2 bases and J by 7 bases, with 12 bases between the two germline ends. The CDR3 is 13 residues long. CDR3 bases: TGTGCCAGCAGTTTACCTCTAGGAGGGGAGCAGTACTTC. Translating it yields CASSLPLGGEQYF.

This clonotype was observed a handful of times. The junction differs from germline at one of its ends, possibly a read error. The chain links TRBV27 to TRBJ1-1; perhaps TRBD1 as D (5 bases). In germline, CDR1 is MNHEY, CDR2 SMNVEV (reference sequence). The length of the CDR3 is 15 residues. CDR3 region: CASSVSPWGGTEAFF. As DNA, the CDR3 is TGTGCCAGCAGTGTATCGCCGTGGGGCGGCACTGAAGCTTTCTTT.

The V gene is TRBV4-1, the J gene TRBJ2-1; 10 bases fit TRBD1. Per the germline V gene, CDR1 is MGHRA and CDR2 is YSYEKL. The CDR3 covers 17 residues. Trimming at V came to 5 bases and at J to 4 bases, leaving 11 bases not matched to a gene. In nucleotides, the CDR3 is TGCGCCAGCAGCAGACCGCCGGACAGGGGGACTTACAATGAGCAGTTCTTC. As protein: CASSRPPDRGTYNEQFF.

The chain employs TRBV29-1 and TRBJ1-2, with D perhaps matching TRBD1 (5 bases). The V gene's germline CDR1 is SQVTM and CDR2 ANQGSEA. The CDR3 runs 14 residues. The ends were cut back, 7 bases at V and 3 bases at J, with 18 bases in the middle. The CDR3: CSARTTGEDYGYTF. The CDR3 DNA reads as TGCAGCGCCCGTACTACGGGGGAAGACTATGGCTACACCTTC.

This clonotype was observed a few times. The gene calls are TRBV9 and TRBJ1-2; TRBD1 matches at 8 bases. The germline gives CDR1 SGDLS, CDR2 YYNGEE. This CDR3 contains 16 residues. After removal of 4 bases from V and 4 bases from J, the junction contained 12 bases not matched to a gene. The CDR3 loop is CASSTLWRDRSYGYTF. The CDR3 DNA sequence: TGTGCCAGCAGCACCCTATGGAGGGACAGGAGCTATGGCTACACCTTC.

CDR3 loop: CASSVGEGHNQPQHF. DNA of the CDR3: TGTGCCAGCAGCGTAGGTGAGGGGCACAATCAGCCCCAGCATTTT. The V call is TRBV9, the J call TRBJ1-5; a possible D gene is TRBD1 (5 bases). Germline-derived CDR1 and CDR2 are SGDLS and YYNGEE. Trimming took 0 bases from V and 3 from J, leaving 10 bases between them. CDR3 length: 15 amino acids.

The chain couples TRBV4-3 to TRBJ1-4; no reliable D call. The CDR3 totals 14 residues. V was trimmed by 2 bases and J by 4 bases, leaving 8 bases between them. Germline CDR1 reads LGHNA; CDR2 reads YSLEER. CDR3 coding DNA: TGCGCCAGCAGCCAACGGCGATATAATGAAAAACTGTTTTTT. Protein product: CASSQRRYNEKLFF.

The chain employs TRBV9 and TRBJ2-7, with D possibly called TRBD1 or TRBD2 (5 bases each). V was cut by 0 bases and J by 0 bases, with 10 bases left in between. Germline CDR1 and CDR2: SGDLS and YYNGEE. CDR3 length equals 15 residues. The CDR3 DNA reads as TGTGCCAGCAGCGTAGTAGGGACGGGCTCCTACGAGCAGTACTTC. The encoded protein is CASSVVGTGSYEQYF.

The table lists this clonotype with a few counts. The genes are TRBV5-1 and TRBJ2-5; D may be TRBD1 or TRBD2 (5 bases each). Germline values: CDR1 SGHRS, CDR2 YFSETQ. This CDR3 region has 12 residues. Trimming took off 4 bases at V and 6 bases at J, with 10 bases between the two ends. In nucleotides, the CDR3 is TGCGCCAGCAGCGTCGGGGCTCAGACCCAGTACTTC. It translates to CASSVGAQTQYF.

This chain connects TRBV7-6 to TRBJ1-4; no definite D call. Trimming left V 5 bases short and J 7 bases short, with 8 bases between. Germline lookup yields CDR1 SGHVS and CDR2 FNYEAQ. This CDR3 is built from 12 residues. The CDR3 sequence is CASSRPLEKLFF. As DNA, the CDR3 is TGTGCCAGCAGCCGGCCCCTTGAAAAACTGTTTTTT.

The sample holds a few counts of this clonotype. CDR3 nucleotide sequence: TGTGCCAGCAGTTTAGGAGGGGGTCGAATGAACACTGAAGCTTTCTTT. It encodes CASSLGGGRMNTEAFF. The chain joins TRBV28 to TRBJ1-1, with D possibly TRBD1 on 6 matching bases. This CDR3 region has 16 residues. V shed 2 bases and J shed 0 bases, with 13 bases lying between them. Germline lookup yields CDR1 MDHEN and CDR2 SYDVKM.

This clonotype has more than one count but fewer than ten. The rearrangement joins TRBV12-3 or TRBV12-4 to TRBJ1-1; 8 nucleotides align to TRBD1. Trimming took 5 bases from V and 4 from J; bases not matched to a gene: 6. The CDR3 covers 14 residues. The CDR3 nucleotides are TGTGCCAGCAGTCAGACAGGGGTGGGCACTGAAGCTTTCTTT. Its protein is CASSQTGVGTEAFF.

The chain employs TRBV15 and TRBJ1-1; D is unclear. Trimming removed 0 bases at V and 1 base at J, with 12 bases between. This CDR3 is built from 16 residues. Germline CDR1 and CDR2: LNHNV and YYDKDF (reference sequence). Here the CDR3 DNA reads TGTGCCACCAGCAGAGATAAGGGCAGGCGGAACACTGAAGCTTTCTTT. Amino acid sequence: CATSRDKGRRNTEAFF.

This clonotype was counted ten times or more. This chain links TRBV9 with TRBJ1-5, with 7 bases fitting TRBD1. The CDR3 has 14 residues. Germline CDR1 reads SGDLS; CDR2 reads YYNGEE. The trim removed 4 bases at V and 3 bases at J, leaving 4 bases unmatched. DNA of the CDR3: TGTGCCAGCAGCCTCGGACAGGACAATCAGCCCCAGCATTTT. This gives the protein CASSLGQDNQPQHF.

This clonotype was seen once. The chain links TRBV5-1 to TRBJ2-1, with a weak D call TRBD2 (5 bases). The CDR3 sequence is 16 residues long. Trimming pared 0 bases from V and 9 bases from J, leaving 19 bases between. Germline V gene lookup returns CDR1 SGHRS and CDR2 YFSETQ. CDR3 loop: CASSLEGEGRIGEQFF. The CDR3 DNA reads TGCGCCAGCAGCTTGGAGGGCGAAGGGAGAATCGGTGAGCAGTTCTTC.

The J gene is TRBJ1-1, the V gene TRBV7-6; tentatively, D is TRBD1 (5 bases). The germline V gene encodes CDR1 SGHVS and CDR2 FNYEAQ. V was pared by 5 bases and J by 0 bases, with 22 bases between. The CDR3 runs 18 residues. The CDR3, as DNA: TGTGCCAGCAGCATACTCCCGAGTCGGGGGGATTTGAACACTGAAGCTTTCTTT. Translating gives CASSILPSRGDLNTEAFF.

The chain couples TRBV12-3 or TRBV12-4 to TRBJ2-3; D might be TRBD2 (5 bases). CDR3 length: 14 amino acids. Deletions cut 6 bases from V and 1 base from J, with 11 bases between. The CDR3 spells CASSRGLGTDTQYF. In DNA form, the CDR3 reads TGTGCCAGCAGCCGGGGATTGGGCACAGATACGCAGTATTTT.

This chain uses TRBV5-1 with TRBJ1-1; D possibly corresponds to TRBD1 (5 bases). The CDR3 extends over 16 amino acids. The germline V gene encodes CDR1 SGHRS and CDR2 YFSETQ. V was pared by 0 bases and J by 3 bases, with 15 bases between. The CDR3 reads CASSLVQGELDTEAFF. The CDR3 DNA sequence: TGCGCCAGCAGCTTGGTTCAGGGAGAGTTGGACACTGAAGCTTTCTTT. The full variable domain, in which reference TRBV5-1 and TRBJ1-1 provide the parts outside the CDR3, is KAGVTQTPRYLIKTRGQQVTLSCSPISGHRSVSWYQQTPGQGLQFLFEYFSETQRNKGNFPGRFSGRQFSNSRSEMNVSTLELGDSALYLCASSLVQGELDTEAFFGQGTRLTVV.

The chain uses TRBV5-6 and TRBJ1-4; D is undetermined. There are 12 residues in the CDR3. The germline V and J ends were trimmed by 4 bases and 12 bases, with 13 bases remaining between them. The V gene's germline CDR1 is SGHDT and CDR2 YYEEEE. Written as DNA, the CDR3 is TGTGCCAGCAGCCCCGTTGGAGAGGAACTGTTTTTT. Its protein is CASSPVGEELFF. Together with reference TRBV5-6 and TRBJ1-4, the CDR3 gives the full variable domain: DAGVTQSPTHLIKTRGQQVTLRCSPKSGHDTVSWYQQALGQGPQFIFQYYEEEERQRGNFPDRFSGHQFPNYSSELNVNALLLGDSALYLCASSPVGEELFFGSGTQLSVL.

This clonotype was counted a single time. This chain links TRBV27 with TRBJ1-1; D ambiguous. The V end lost 2 bases, the J end lost 5 bases, and 24 bases lay between the germline ends. Germline CDR1 MNHEY, CDR2 SMNVEV (reference sequence). This CDR3 contains 18 residues. In DNA form, the CDR3 reads TGTGCCAGCAGTTTACAGGAAGCGGATGCTTGGCGGGCGACTGAAGCTTTCTTT. This codes for CASSLQEADAWRATEAFF.

The sample holds a few counts of this clonotype. The chain employs TRBV29-1 and TRBJ1-2, with 7 bases lining up with TRBD1. CDR1 and CDR2 from the germline V gene are SQVTM and ANQGSEA. There are 12 residues in the CDR3. V lost 3 bases and J lost 4; bases outside the gene matches: 2. The DNA of the CDR3 is TGCAGCGTTGAGACAGGGTCCTATGGCTACACCTTC. This sequence encodes CSVETGSYGYTF.